These 26 T cell receptor beta chains were sequenced from one sample in a study of cytomegalovirus exposure and HLA in healthy donors. Data came from immunoSEQ multiplex PCR; TCRdb stores just in-frame clones and leaves some out. Among under 200,000 clones listed, more than 80% were seen once. Sequencing was performed on PBMCs. These receptors were collected from a woman between 18 and 30 years old in good health and CMV-seropositive.

The V gene is TRBV28, the J gene TRBJ1-5; unclear D gene. Per germline, CDR1 MDHEN and CDR2 SYDVKM. Trimming removed 5 bases at V and 5 bases at J, with 7 bases between. The CDR3 has 12 residues. The CDR3 loop reads CASSTGYQPQHF. The CDR3 DNA reads as TGTGCCAGCAGTACCGGGTATCAGCCCCAGCATTTT.

The chain joins TRBV19 to TRBJ2-7; TRBD1 matches 10 bases. Per germline, CDR1 LNHDA and CDR2 SQIVND (reference sequence). This CDR3 contains 14 residues. V shed 5 bases, J shed 4 bases, and the junction held 5 bases outside the gene matches. The CDR3 loop reads CASSARDRGYEQYF. CDR3 coding DNA: TGTGCCAGTAGTGCCCGGGACAGGGGATACGAGCAGTACTTC.

This chain joins TRBV19 and TRBJ2-3; the D gene is possibly TRBD2 (6 bases). CDR1 and CDR2 (germline): LNHDA, SQIVND (reference sequence). The CDR3 has 13 residues. Trimming pared 7 bases from V and 3 bases from J, leaving 11 bases between. The DNA of the CDR3 is TGTGCCAGTACGACTAGTCGGACAGATACGCAGTATTTT. Protein product: CASTTSRTDTQYF.

This clone came up once. This rearrangement joins TRBV6-6 to TRBJ1-2, with a possible D match to TRBD1 (5 bases). The CDR3 is made up of 12 amino acids. Germline loops: CDR1 MNHNY, CDR2 SVGAGI (reference sequence). Trimming removed 7 bases at V and 4 bases at J, with 10 bases between. The CDR3 DNA is TGTGCCAGCAAAGACAGTTTCTATGGCTACACCTTC. As protein: CASKDSFYGYTF.

The chain carries TRBV11-2 and TRBJ1-1; 9 bases fit TRBD1. Germline V CDR1 and CDR2: SGHAT, FQNNGV. Unmatched junction bases numbered 7, after V lost 6 bases and J lost 5 bases. CDR3 length: 14 residues. CDR3 amino acids: CASRPGQGRTEAFF. CDR3 nucleotide sequence: TGTGCCAGCAGGCCGGGACAGGGAAGGACTGAAGCTTTCTTT.

V gene TRBV29-1 combines with J gene TRBJ1-1; unclear D gene. Germline V gene data show CDR1 as SQVTM and CDR2 as ANQGSEA. The CDR3 covers 15 residues. Deletions cut 3 bases from V and 1 base from J, with 15 bases between. The CDR3 here is CSVDILRVGNTEAFF. The CDR3 DNA sequence: TGCAGCGTTGATATATTGCGGGTGGGGAACACTGAAGCTTTCTTT.

The V and J genes are TRBV18 and TRBJ2-1, with D perhaps TRBD2 (6 bases). CDR3 length: 15 residues. Trimming left V 3 bases short and J 0 bases short, with 9 bases between. The germline V gene has CDR1 KGHSH and CDR2 LQKENI. CDR3 amino acids: CASSPGGSSYNEQFF. CDR3 sequence (DNA): TGTGCCAGCTCACCGGGGGGAAGCTCCTACAATGAGCAGTTCTTC.

The chain combines TRBV10-2 with TRBJ1-2; 9 nucleotides match TRBD1. Trimming at V came to 6 bases and at J to 6 bases, leaving 5 bases not matched to a gene. CDR1 and CDR2 from the germline V gene are WSHSY and SAAADI. The CDR3 covers 13 residues. CDR3 protein: CASRPTGGDGYTF. The CDR3 DNA sequence: TGCGCCAGCAGGCCCACAGGGGGCGATGGCTACACCTTC.

V usage is TRBV5-6 and J usage is TRBJ1-5; D possibly corresponds to TRBD1 (6 bases). The length of the CDR3 is 13 residues. Germline CDR1 reads SGHDT; CDR2 reads YYEEEE. The V and J ends lost 0 bases and 7 bases respectively, with 8 bases between them. The CDR3 here is CASSLAQGQPQHF. In DNA, the CDR3 is TGTGCCAGCAGCTTGGCCCAGGGGCAGCCCCAGCATTTT.

The sample holds one count of this clone. V usage is TRBV4-2 and J usage is TRBJ2-1, with D possibly matching TRBD2 (6 bases). This CDR3 is 15 amino acids long. Germline V gene data show CDR1 as LGHNA and CDR2 as YNFKEQ. Trimming stripped 4 bases from V and 6 bases from J, with 16 bases between. Written as DNA, the CDR3 is TGTGCCAGCAGCCCAGGAGGGCTGACTAGCAATGAGCAGTTCTTC. This gives the protein CASSPGGLTSNEQFF.

This clone was recorded a few times. The chain couples TRBV4-1 to TRBJ2-5, with D possibly matching TRBD2 (6 bases). V was clipped by 3 bases and J by 6 bases, with 20 bases between them. There are 16 residues in the CDR3. CDR1 is MGHRA, CDR2 YSYEKL, per germline. The DNA of the CDR3 is TGCGCCAGCAGCCATAAAACGGGGCACGGAGGGAAGACCCAGTACTTC. Translated, it gives CASSHKTGHGGKTQYF.

This chain links TRBV6-6 with TRBJ1-4, with a tentative D call TRBD1 (6 bases). V was shortened by 5 bases and J by 3 bases, with 13 bases between the two germline ends. The germline gives CDR1 MNHNY, CDR2 SVGAGI (reference sequence). The CDR3 length is 15 residues. The CDR3 region is CASSHRDRSNEKLFF. As DNA, the CDR3 is TGTGCCAGCAGTCACAGGGACCGATCTAATGAAAAACTGTTTTTT.

The chain uses TRBV7-2 and TRBJ2-5; a possible D gene is TRBD2 (6 bases). Per the germline V gene, CDR1 is SGHTA and CDR2 is FQGNSA. The CDR3 extends over 15 amino acids. V lost 3 bases and J lost 1, with 12 bases in between. The CDR3 coding sequence is TGTGCCAGCAGCTTCCGGGCGGGATTCCAAGAGACCCAGTACTTC. Protein sequence: CASSFRAGFQETQYF.

V and J are TRBV7-2 and TRBJ2-5; no definite D call. The CDR3 is 14 residues long. The germline V and J ends were trimmed by 5 bases and 1 base, with 11 bases remaining between them. Germline CDR1 is SGHTA and CDR2 is FQGNSA. The CDR3 here is CASSLTPGQETQYF. The CDR3 DNA reads as TGTGCCAGCAGCCTTACTCCTGGCCAAGAGACCCAGTACTTC.

CDR3 sequence: CASSVSGGNEQFF. The DNA for the CDR3 is TGTGCCAGCAGCGTATCAGGGGGCAATGAGCAGTTCTTC. The chain couples TRBV9 to TRBJ2-1, with 7 positions matching TRBD1. In germline, CDR1 is SGDLS, CDR2 YYNGEE. With 1 base clipped from V and 6 bases from J, the junction kept 1 base outside the gene matches. The CDR3 spans 13 residues.

The chain carries TRBV6-1 and TRBJ2-1; a weak D match, TRBD2 (5 bases). V was trimmed by 3 bases and J by 10 bases, leaving 10 bases between them. CDR3 length: 12 residues. Germline CDR1 and CDR2: MNHNS and SASEGT. CDR3: CASSEGVEEQFF. The CDR3 bases are TGTGCCAGCAGTGAGGGAGTGGAGGAGCAGTTCTTC.

The rearrangement uses TRBV7-3 and TRBJ2-7; D call uncertain. Deletions cut 0 bases from V and 5 bases from J, with 8 bases between. The CDR3 length is 13 residues. The V gene's germline CDR1 is SGHTA and CDR2 FQGTGA. CDR3 protein: CASSLTVRDEQYF. CDR3 nucleotide sequence: TGTGCCAGCAGCTTAACGGTTCGGGACGAGCAGTACTTC.

The chain carries TRBV30 and TRBJ2-3; 7 nucleotides line up with TRBD1. Germline V gene lookup returns CDR1 GTSNPN and CDR2 SVGIG (reference sequence). This CDR3 has 14 residues. V gave up 0 bases and J gave up 5 bases; unmatched junction bases: 5. CDR3 residues: CAWSVGGYRDTQYF. CDR3 in DNA: TGTGCCTGGAGTGTAGGGGGCTATCGAGATACGCAGTATTTT. The full variable domain, completed using reference TRBV30 and TRBJ2-3, is SQTIHQWPATLVQPVGSPLSLECTVEGTSNPNLYWYRQAAGRGLQLLFYSVGIGQISSEVPQNLSASRPQDRQFILSSKKLLLSDSGFYLCAWSVGGYRDTQYFGPGTRLTVL.

The rearrangement links TRBV9 to TRBJ1-2; TRBD1 might be the D (5 bases). The CDR3 is made up of 15 amino acids. Germline lookup yields CDR1 SGDLS and CDR2 YYNGEE. Trimming left V 3 bases short and J 6 bases short, with 18 bases between. Here the CDR3 reads CASSGRGREENGYTF. In DNA form, the CDR3 reads TGTGCCAGCAGCGGAAGGGGCAGGGAGGAGAATGGCTACACCTTC.

The rearrangement links TRBV7-2 to TRBJ1-5; 7 nucleotides align to TRBD1. Germline CDR1 and CDR2: SGHTA and FQGNSA. The CDR3 length is 13 residues. The V gene end was trimmed by 4 bases and the J gene end by 4 bases; junction bases not matched to a gene: 1. The CDR3 here is CASSSTGNQPQHF. The DNA for the CDR3 is TGTGCCAGCAGCTCGACAGGGAATCAGCCCCAGCATTTT.

This clone occurred once. The rearrangement uses TRBV19 and TRBJ1-2; 7 bases are a match to TRBD1. The junction had 6 bases not matched to a gene; V was cut back by 6 bases and J by 2 bases. The germline V gene has CDR1 LNHDA and CDR2 SQIVND (reference sequence). The CDR3 consists of 14 residues. The chain's CDR3 is CASRFPGQNYGYTF. Written as DNA, the CDR3 is TGTGCCAGTAGATTCCCGGGACAGAACTATGGCTACACCTTC.

The CDR3 region is CAWSWGGLINEKLFF. The CDR3 nucleotides are TGTGCCTGGTCCTGGGGCGGACTAATAAATGAAAAACTGTTTTTT. This chain joins TRBV30 and TRBJ1-4, with a weak D call TRBD1 (5 bases). Trimming removed 5 bases at V and 5 bases at J, with 18 bases between. CDR3 length: 15 amino acids. Germline values: CDR1 GTSNPN, CDR2 SVGIG (reference sequence).

The chain combines TRBV11-2 with TRBJ2-1; TRBD2 matches at 9 bases. CDR1 is SGHAT, CDR2 FQNNGV, per germline. After removal of 4 bases from V and 3 bases from J, the junction contained 4 bases not matched to a gene. This CDR3 is built from 15 residues. Here the CDR3 reads CASSSIAGVYNEQFF. For the CDR3, the DNA is TGTGCCAGCAGCTCGATAGCGGGAGTCTACAATGAGCAGTTCTTC. Based on the CDR3 plus reference TRBV11-2 and TRBJ2-1, the full variable domain is EAGVAQSPRYKIIEKRQSVAFWCNPISGHATLYWYQQILGQGPKLLIQFQNNGVVDDSQLPKDRFSAERLKGVDSTLKIQPAKLEDSAVYLCASSSIAGVYNEQFFGPGTRLTVL.

V is TRBV5-1 and J is TRBJ2-7; TRBD2 aligns across 9 bases. After removal of 0 bases from V and 2 bases from J, the junction contained 3 bases not matched to a gene. The CDR3 consists of 15 residues. Looked up from germline, CDR1 is SGHRS and CDR2 is YFSETQ. The CDR3 reads CASSLVGTSPYEQYF. CDR3 nucleotides: TGCGCCAGCAGCTTGGTCGGGACTAGCCCCTACGAGCAGTACTTC.

The V and J genes are TRBV6-6 and TRBJ2-1; the D is unclear. From germline, CDR1 is MNHNY and CDR2 SVGAGI (reference sequence). V was pared by 2 bases and J by 6 bases, with 2 bases between. CDR3 length: 11 residues. CDR3 in DNA: TGTGCCAGCAGTTACCTCAATGAGCAGTTCTTC. Its translation is CASSYLNEQFF.

The rearrangement uses TRBV11-2 and TRBJ2-3, with D perhaps matching TRBD2 (6 bases). Trimming took off 2 bases at V and 3 bases at J, with 15 bases between the two ends. The CDR3 runs to 16 residues. The germline V gene encodes CDR1 SGHAT and CDR2 FQNNGV. The chain's CDR3 is CASSLLLTSQTDTQYF. In DNA, the CDR3 is TGTGCCAGCAGCTTACTTCTAACTAGCCAGACAGATACGCAGTATTTT.